Below are 4 T cell receptor beta chains sequenced from a single sample in a study of graft-versus-host responses after intestinal transplantation. Here immunoSEQ multiplex PCR was the method, and the copy in TCRdb shows in-frame clones only, minus some. The sample has about 100,000 clones; about 90% are singletons. Their recognized antigens are unknown. Sequenced here: unstimulated CD4+ T cells sorted from spleen or lymph node cells, sampled before transplant. These receptors all come from a human donor who was the organ donor for an intestinal transplant.

The gene calls are TRBV4-1 and TRBJ1-3, with D possibly TRBD1 on 5 matching bases. V shed 2 bases and J shed 0 bases, with 17 bases lying between them. Germline CDR1 and CDR2: MGHRA and YSYEKL. The CDR3 has 18 amino acids. CDR3 sequence (DNA): TGCGCCAGCAGCCAACCCAAGGGGACCGGAAACTCTGGAAACACCATATATTTT. Amino acid sequence: CASSQPKGTGNSGNTIYF.

This clone was counted between two and nine times. This chain connects TRBV6-5 to TRBJ1-2, with D tentatively TRBD1 (5 bases). This CDR3 region has 11 residues. Looked up from germline, CDR1 is MNHEY and CDR2 is SVGAGI. Between the trimmed V and J ends, which lost 9 bases and 4 bases, there was a span of 9 bases. In nucleotides, the CDR3 is TGTGCCAGTGGGACTTTCTATGGCTACACCTTC. Translating gives CASGTFYGYTF.

The V and J genes are TRBV11-2 and TRBJ2-7; weak D call: TRBD1 (6 bases). V gave up 5 bases and J gave up 2 bases, with 13 bases separating them. The V gene's germline CDR1 is SGHAT and CDR2 FQNNGV. This CDR3 is built from 14 residues. This CDR3 reads CASSGSRQAYEQYF. The CDR3 DNA follows: TGTGCCAGCAGCGGATCTAGACAGGCCTACGAGCAGTACTTC.

J is TRBJ1-4 and V is TRBV9; D not certain. V was shortened by 3 bases and J by 7 bases, with 16 bases between the two germline ends. The CDR3 is made up of 15 amino acids. Germline V lookup: CDR1 SGDLS, CDR2 YYNGEE. The CDR3 loop is CASSARGLVGEKLFF. The CDR3 DNA sequence: TGTGCCAGCAGCGCCAGAGGACTAGTAGGTGAAAAACTGTTTTTT.